The present entry profiles one T cell receptor beta chain with its context. Its target is unknown. The sample is drawn from a study of identifying expanded T cells in peripheral blood. Overall study results and limits: Differentially abundant clones: approximately 1.3 between replicates, 15 to 17 at around 14 days, 19 at four. Across healthy donors, higher total template counts meant significantly greater two-week count variance.

Assay: immunoSEQ multiplex PCR; the TCRdb copy retains only in-frame clones and omits some. Of about 63,000 clones listed, over 80% are singletons. Collection occurred without any documented infections or immune events in donors. Germline V gene data show CDR1 as SGHNT and CDR2 as YENEEA. This CDR3 comprises 12 residues. The V gene lost 3 bases and the J gene lost 7 bases, with 7 bases spanning the gap. The chain combines TRBV11-3 with TRBJ2-1, with unresolved D. This clonotype originated in a person aged 18 to 69 in good health. Specimen: blood. The CDR3 DNA reads TGTGCCAGCAGCTTCTGGGTGAATGAGCAGTTCTTC. It is translated as CASSFWVNEQFF.